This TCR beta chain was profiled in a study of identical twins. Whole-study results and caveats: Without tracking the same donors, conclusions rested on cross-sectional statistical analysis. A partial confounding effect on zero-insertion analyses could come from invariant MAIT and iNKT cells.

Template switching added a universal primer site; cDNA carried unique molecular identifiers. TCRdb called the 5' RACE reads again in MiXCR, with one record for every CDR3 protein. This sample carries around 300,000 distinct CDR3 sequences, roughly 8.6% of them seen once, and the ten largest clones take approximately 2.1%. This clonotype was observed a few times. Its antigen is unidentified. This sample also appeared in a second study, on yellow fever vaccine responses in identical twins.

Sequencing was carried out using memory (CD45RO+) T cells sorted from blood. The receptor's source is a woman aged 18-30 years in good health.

The CDR3 bases are TGCGCCAGCGGCGGGAGGGAAGGGAGCGAGCAGTACTTC. Its protein is CASGGREGSEQYF. This sequence joins TRBV5-1 and TRBJ2-7; 9 nucleotides match TRBD2. Germline V CDR1 and CDR2: SGHRS, YFSETQ. The V gene end was trimmed by 7 bases and the J gene end by 6 bases; junction bases not matched to a gene: 8. The CDR3 has 13 amino acids. The whole variable domain, remainder taken from reference TRBV5-1 and TRBJ2-7, is KAGVTQTPRYLIKTRGQQVTLSCSPISGHRSVSWYQQTPGQGLQFLFEYFSETQRNKGNFPGRFSGRQFSNSRSEMNVSTLELGDSALYLCASGGREGSEQYFGPGTRLTVT.